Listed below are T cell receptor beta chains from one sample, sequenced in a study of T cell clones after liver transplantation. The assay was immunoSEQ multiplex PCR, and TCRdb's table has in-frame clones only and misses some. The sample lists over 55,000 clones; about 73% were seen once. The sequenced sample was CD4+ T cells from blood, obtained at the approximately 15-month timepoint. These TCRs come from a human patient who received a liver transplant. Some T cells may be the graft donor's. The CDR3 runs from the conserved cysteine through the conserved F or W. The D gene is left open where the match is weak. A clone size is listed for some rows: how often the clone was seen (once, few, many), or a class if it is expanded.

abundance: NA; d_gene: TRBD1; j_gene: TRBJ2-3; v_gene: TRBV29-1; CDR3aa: CSVDGTGGTDTQYF; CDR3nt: TGCAGCGTTGACGGGACAGGGGGCACAGATACGCAGTATTTT
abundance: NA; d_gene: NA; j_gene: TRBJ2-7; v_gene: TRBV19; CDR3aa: CASSIAIGPYEQYF; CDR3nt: TGTGCCAGTAGTATCGCCATCGGACCCTACGAGCAGTACTTC
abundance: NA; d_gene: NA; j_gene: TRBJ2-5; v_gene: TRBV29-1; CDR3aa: CSAAQETQYF; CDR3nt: TGCAGCGCCGCCCAAGAGACCCAGTACTTC
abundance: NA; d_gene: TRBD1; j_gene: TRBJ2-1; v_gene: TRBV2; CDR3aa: CASYRDRGYGEQFF; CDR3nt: TGTGCCAGCTACCGGGACAGGGGGTACGGTGAGCAGTTCTTC
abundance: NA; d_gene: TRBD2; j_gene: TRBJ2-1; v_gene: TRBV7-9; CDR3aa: CASSLTTSQIAYNEQFF; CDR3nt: TGTGCCAGCAGCTTAACGACTAGCCAAATAGCATACAATGAGCAGTTCTTC
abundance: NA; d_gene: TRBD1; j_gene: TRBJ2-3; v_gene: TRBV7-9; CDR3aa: CASSLNRGADTQYF; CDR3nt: TGTGCCAGCAGCTTAAACAGGGGAGCAGATACGCAGTATTTT
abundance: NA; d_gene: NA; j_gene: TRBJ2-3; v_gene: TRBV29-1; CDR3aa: CSLGEQATDTQYF; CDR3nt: TGCAGCCTAGGGGAGCAGGCGACAGATACGCAGTATTTT
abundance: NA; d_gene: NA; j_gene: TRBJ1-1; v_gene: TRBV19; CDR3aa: CASADKGTSYTEAFF; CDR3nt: TGTGCCAGTGCCGATAAGGGGACCTCCTACACTGAAGCTTTCTTT
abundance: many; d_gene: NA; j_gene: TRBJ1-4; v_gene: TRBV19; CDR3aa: CASRDTATNEKLFF; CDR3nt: TGTGCCAGTAGGGACACAGCAACTAATGAAAAACTGTTTTTT
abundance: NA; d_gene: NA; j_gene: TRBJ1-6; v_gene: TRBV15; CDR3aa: CATSRDALGNSPLHF; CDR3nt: TGTGCCACCAGCAGAGACGCTTTGGGGAATTCACCCCTCCACTTT
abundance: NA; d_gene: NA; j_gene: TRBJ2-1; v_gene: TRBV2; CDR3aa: CASRLLDLGNEQFF; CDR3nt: TGTGCCAGCAGGTTGCTGGACCTAGGTAATGAGCAGTTCTTC
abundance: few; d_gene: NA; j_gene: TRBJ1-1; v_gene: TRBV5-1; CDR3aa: CASSQALRGPDTEAFF; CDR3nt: TGCGCCAGCAGCCAAGCTCTCAGGGGCCCGGACACTGAAGCTTTCTTT
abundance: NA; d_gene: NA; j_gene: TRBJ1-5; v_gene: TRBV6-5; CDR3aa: CASSYGRFQPQHF; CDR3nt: TGTGCCAGCAGTTACGGAAGGTTTCAGCCCCAGCATTTT
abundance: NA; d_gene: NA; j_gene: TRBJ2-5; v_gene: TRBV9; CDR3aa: CASSVAVGRETQYF; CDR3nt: TGTGCCAGCAGCGTAGCGGTGGGGAGGGAGACCCAGTACTTC
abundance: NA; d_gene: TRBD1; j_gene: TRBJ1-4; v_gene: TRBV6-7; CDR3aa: CASSYEGQGDVWEKLFF; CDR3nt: TGTGCCAGCAGTTACGAGGGACAGGGAGATGTTTGGGAAAAACTGTTTTTT
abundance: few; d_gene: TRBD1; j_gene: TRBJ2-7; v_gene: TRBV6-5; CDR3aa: CASSYDGVTGGYEQYF; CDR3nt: TGTGCCAGCAGTTACGATGGCGTGACAGGGGGCTACGAGCAGTACTTC
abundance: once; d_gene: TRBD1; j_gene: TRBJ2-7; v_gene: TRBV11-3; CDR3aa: CASSFSDRGDEQYF; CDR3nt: TGTGCCAGCAGCTTTTCTGACAGGGGAGACGAGCAGTACTTC
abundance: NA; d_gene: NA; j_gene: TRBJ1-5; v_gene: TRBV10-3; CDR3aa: CAISDAGREQPQHF; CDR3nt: TGTGCCATCAGTGATGCAGGCAGGGAACAGCCCCAGCATTTT
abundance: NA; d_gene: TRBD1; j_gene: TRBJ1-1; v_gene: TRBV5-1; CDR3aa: CASSLGTGGSDTEAFF; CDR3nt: TGCGCCAGCAGCTTGGGAACAGGGGGTAGCGACACTGAAGCTTTCTTT
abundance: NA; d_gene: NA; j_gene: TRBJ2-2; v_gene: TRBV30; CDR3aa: CAWRGGNTGELFF; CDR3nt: TGTGCCTGGAGAGGGGGAAACACCGGGGAGCTGTTTTTT
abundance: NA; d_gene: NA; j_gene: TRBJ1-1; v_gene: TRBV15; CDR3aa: CATSRDVKGIEAFF; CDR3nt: TGTGCCACCAGCAGAGATGTTAAGGGGATTGAAGCTTTCTTT
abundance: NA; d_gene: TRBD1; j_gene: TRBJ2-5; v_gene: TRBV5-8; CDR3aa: CANDPGQGVRMETQYF; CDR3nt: TGTGCCAACGACCCGGGACAGGGGGTACGAATGGAGACCCAGTACTTC
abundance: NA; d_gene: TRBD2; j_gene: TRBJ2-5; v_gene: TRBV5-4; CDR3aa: CASGGAQETQYF; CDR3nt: TGTGCGAGCGGGGGGGCCCAAGAGACCCAGTACTTC
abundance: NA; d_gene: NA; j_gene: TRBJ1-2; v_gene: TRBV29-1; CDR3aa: CSVDRGTYGYTF; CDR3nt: TGCAGCGTGGATCGAGGGACCTATGGCTACACCTTC
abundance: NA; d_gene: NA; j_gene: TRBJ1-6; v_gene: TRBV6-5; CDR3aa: CASTSNSYNSPLHF; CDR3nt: TGTGCCAGCACCTCGAACTCCTATAATTCACCCCTCCACTTT
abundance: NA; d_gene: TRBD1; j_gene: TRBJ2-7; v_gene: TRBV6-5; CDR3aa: CASSYSGQGVSYEQYF; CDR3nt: TGTGCCAGCAGTTACTCGGGACAGGGGGTCTCCTACGAGCAGTACTTC
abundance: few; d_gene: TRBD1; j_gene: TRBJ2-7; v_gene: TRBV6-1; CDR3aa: CASNEGGRGTYEQYF; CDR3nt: TGTGCCAGCAACGAAGGGGGCAGGGGGACCTACGAGCAGTACTTC
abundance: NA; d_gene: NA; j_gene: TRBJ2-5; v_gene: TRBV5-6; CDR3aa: CASSPGQTSFETQYF; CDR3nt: TGTGCCAGCAGCCCTGGTCAGACTAGTTTCGAGACCCAGTACTTC
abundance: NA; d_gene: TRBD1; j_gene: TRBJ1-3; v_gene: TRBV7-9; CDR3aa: CASSPTGGSGNTIYF; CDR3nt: TGTGCCAGCAGCCCGACAGGGGGCTCTGGAAACACCATATATTTT
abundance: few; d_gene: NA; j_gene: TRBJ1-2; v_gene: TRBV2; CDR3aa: CASRFLGAGNINYGYTF; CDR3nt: TGTGCCAGCAGATTTTTGGGGGCAGGGAATATTAACTATGGCTACACCTTC
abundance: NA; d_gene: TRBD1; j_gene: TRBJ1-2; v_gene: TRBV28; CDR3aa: CASSQGQGSYGYTF; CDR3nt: TGTGCCAGCAGTCAAGGACAGGGGTCCTATGGCTACACCTTC
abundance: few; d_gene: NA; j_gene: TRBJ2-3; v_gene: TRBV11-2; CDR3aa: CASSLMVGRTDTQYF; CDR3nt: TGTGCCAGCAGCTTAATGGTGGGACGCACAGATACGCAGTATTTT